The text below deals with one TCR beta chain. Antigen: not known. Assay used: immunoSEQ multiplex PCR; TCRdb lists only in-frame clones, some missing. The sample consists of 85,000 to 100,000 clones, 92% of them appearing once. The data belong to a study of graft-versus-host responses after intestinal transplantation. Overall study context: Recipients had multivisceral, liver-intestinal, or isolated intestinal transplants. Following induction with anti-thymocyte globulin, all recipients were given tacrolimus and steroids for about three years.

Points from the study as a whole: Allografts of patients with graft-donor T cell macrochimerism showed high graft-versus-host to host-versus-graft clone ratios. Some GvH clones were seen earlier in gut or blood, suggesting intestinal origin.

Sequences were derived from unstimulated CD8+ T cells sorted from spleen or lymph node cells, sampled before transplant. The sequence came from a human donor who was the organ donor for an intestinal transplant.

CDR3 sequence (DNA): TGTGCCAGCAGTTACGGGACAGGTGGCACAGATACGCAGTATTTT. The encoded protein is CASSYGTGGTDTQYF. The J gene is TRBJ2-3, the V gene TRBV27, with TRBD1 matching 8 bases. CDR1 and CDR2 (germline): MNHEY, SMNVEV (reference sequence). This CDR3 is built from 15 residues. Germline trimming cut 4 bases from V and 1 base from J; bases unmatched to any gene: 4.